This TCR beta chain was recorded in a study of cytomegalovirus exposure and HLA in healthy donors. Primers: 60 Vbeta forward and 13 Jbeta reverse. This table comes from immunoSEQ multiplex PCR, and its TCRdb copy is limited to in-frame clones, with some not included. The sample yields about 86,000 clones, around 70% seen once. Unmatched junction bases numbered 4, after V lost 2 bases and J lost 4 bases. The CDR3 runs to 14 residues. CDR1 is MNHEY, CDR2 SVGAGI, per germline. The chain combines TRBV6-5 with TRBJ1-1; TRBD1 matches at 7 bases. Sequencing was performed on PBMCs. The sequence came from a man aged 55 to 69 in good health and CMV-seronegative. CDR3 nucleotide sequence: TGTGCCAGCAGTTACGTCAGGGGGGTCACTGAAGCTTTCTTT. Amino acids: CASSYVRGVTEAFF.